Listed below are T cell receptor beta chains from one sample, sequenced in a study of cytomegalovirus exposure and HLA in healthy donors. TCRdb's copy holds only in-frame clones and misses some; the assay was immunoSEQ multiplex PCR. The table records approximately 200,000 clones, about 80% of them present only once. Sequences were obtained from PBMCs. The receptors here all came from a man aged 18 to 30 in good health and CMV-seronegative. Each CDR3 is given without its conserved first and last residue. Expanded clones are given a class, and other clones once, few, many or no size at all.

abundance	j_gene	v_gene	CDR3aa
NA	TRBJ1-2	TRBV10-1	ASSKTVNYGYT
NA	TRBJ1-1	TRBV28	ASSTTTAAF
few	TRBJ2-5	TRBV5-1	ASSTEQETQY
NA	TRBJ1-5	TRBV19	ASSWADYSNQPQH
NA	TRBJ2-7	TRBV4-2	ASSQEGQEPYEQY
NA	TRBJ2-1	TRBV6-1	ASSGGAGVYNEQF
NA	TRBJ2-7	TRBV5-5	ASSLAQRLPYEQY
NA	TRBJ2-7	TRBV7-6	ASSLGEGGEQY
NA	TRBJ1-5	TRBV7-2	ASSVRQGAANQPQH
NA	TRBJ1-2	TRBV30	AWMPGQGAGGYT
NA	TRBJ1-5	TRBV18	ASSPPGTAINQPQH
once	TRBJ2-3	TRBV7-3	ASSFQRLAGTDTQY
NA	TRBJ2-3	TRBV2	ASSEVSRGGTQY
once	TRBJ1-3	TRBV9	ASSEREFGNTIY
NA	TRBJ2-5	TRBV7-8	ASSPGTSGGGETQY
NA	TRBJ2-1	TRBV11-3	ASSGRTDRGQFNEQF
NA	TRBJ2-2	TRBV11-3	ASSLSPIAGELF
once	TRBJ1-1	TRBV5-1	ASSLSQGNTEAF
NA	TRBJ1-2	TRBV7-9	ASSEDSYGYT
once	TRBJ2-7	TRBV30	AWSVTSGIAYEQY
once	TRBJ2-1	TRBV9	ASSGTSGYNEQF
NA	TRBJ2-5	TRBV5-4	ASSSPDQETQY
NA	TRBJ2-1	TRBV7-3	ASSLLPGTSERVGGDEQF
NA	TRBJ1-5	TRBV28	ASSSDRYNQPQH
few	TRBJ1-1	TRBV10-3	AISESGGPEAF
NA	TRBJ2-7	TRBV6-5	ASSWESGQGDYEQY
once	TRBJ2-5	TRBV5-4	ASSLERGQETQY
NA	TRBJ2-7	TRBV7-8	ASSPGQLLPY
NA	TRBJ1-2	TRBV13	ASTKPGRGRNYGYT
many	TRBJ1-6	TRBV5-1	ASSLEQGVVGSYNSPLH
NA	TRBJ1-2	TRBV11-3	ASSPTGGAGYGYT
NA	TRBJ2-7	TRBV19	ASSRGSGTSHEQY
NA	TRBJ2-6	TRBV5-4	ASSSRGSGANVLT
NA	TRBJ2-5	TRBV7-9	ASSPRTSGETQY
NA	TRBJ1-1	TRBV18	ASSPLNTGFSTEAF
NA	TRBJ2-5	TRBV18	ASSPTPGHLQETQY
once	TRBJ2-1	TRBV5-1	ASSLTGTGEDNEQF
NA	TRBJ1-4	TRBV7-2	ASSPGQGATNEKLF
few	TRBJ2-1	TRBV19	ASSIPGYSYNEQF
NA	TRBJ1-4	TRBV7-8	ASSPRVSTNEKLF
NA	TRBJ1-1	TRBV30	AWSPRTGRTNTEAF
once	TRBJ2-2	TRBV15	ATSRDPGGHTGELF
NA	TRBJ2-7	TRBV29-1	SARQGSYEQY
NA	TRBJ2-1	TRBV13	ASSTGRNEQF
NA	TRBJ1-2	TRBV7-9	ASSSSGQGYGYT
NA	TRBJ2-7	TRBV4-3	ASSQVTSGSHEQY
few	TRBJ2-1	TRBV9	ASSVGTSGNNEQF
NA	TRBJ2-1	TRBV19	ASSGTGNEQF
NA	TRBJ2-7	TRBV27	ASSSGGGSYEQY
NA	TRBJ2-1	TRBV7-8	ASSPRSSGYFEQF
NA	TRBJ1-3	TRBV28	ASSRRGISGNTIY
NA	TRBJ2-2	TRBV6-1	ASSEKGAGGPYGELF
NA	TRBJ2-1	TRBV28	ASSSSRGDYYNEQF
NA	TRBJ1-2	TRBV30	AWSALQGHNYGYT
NA	TRBJ2-5	TRBV6-5	ASSALAGGEETQY